Shown below are 2 T cell receptor beta chains from a single sample sequenced in a study of T cells in Graves' hyperthyroidism and ophthalmopathy. Amplified TCR beta CDR3 regions came from RNA transcripts. The study used the HTBI primer set for a first-round RT-PCR of the TCR CDR3. TCRdb re-analysed the multiplex PCR reads in MiXCR, keeping a single row per CDR3 protein. The data show around 450,000 distinct CDR3 sequences, 15% to 17% seen once. Source material: blood. These receptors were obtained from a woman between 18 and 30 years old with Graves' hyperthyroidism.

This clonotype was found many times. The chain couples TRBV4-1 to TRBJ1-2, with a tentative D call TRBD1 (6 bases). Trimming cost V 0 bases and J 2 bases, with 13 bases left between them. Germline values: CDR1 MGHRA, CDR2 YSYEKL. The CDR3 is 16 amino acids. CDR3 amino acids: CASSQDKGQFNYGYTF. CDR3 DNA sequence: TGCGCCAGCAGCCAAGATAAGGGACAATTCAACTATGGCTACACCTTC.

The V gene is TRBV6-1, the J gene TRBJ1-2, with 9 bases aligning to TRBD1. This CDR3 has 16 residues. Germline V gene data show CDR1 as MNHNS and CDR2 as SASEGT. V shed 7 bases, J shed 8 bases, and the junction held 17 bases outside the gene matches. The CDR3 reads CASIPTGGLGMMGYTF. The CDR3 nucleotides read TGTGCCAGCATCCCAACAGGGGGCTTGGGTATGATGGGCTACACCTTC.